This T cell receptor (beta chain) was captured by sequencing in a study of blood T cell repertoires in COVID-19. Study overall: T cells, B-cell-depleted T cells, or PBMCs provided the cDNA or gDNA that served as material.

In the authors' workflow: The authors estimated nucleated cell counts from reference gene primer amplification. The protocol was immunoSEQ multiplex PCR, while the TCRdb copy is restricted to in-frame clones and leaves out a portion. From that table come the V and J calls and clone size; the DNA was used to work out D and trimming. The data contain about 120,000 clones, around 87% of them singletons. Trimming took off 4 bases at V and 6 bases at J, with 15 bases between the two ends. Germline V gene sequence: CDR1 SGHRS, CDR2 YFSETQ. CDR3 length: 14 residues. The receptor's source is a woman in her seventies with acute or convalescent COVID-19. What was sequenced was peripheral blood. This chain uses TRBV5-1 with TRBJ2-3, with TRBD2 as a possible D gene (7 bases). The CDR3 region is CASSPRRGADTQYF. The DNA of the CDR3 is TGCGCCAGCAGCCCCCGACGGGGGGCGGATACGCAGTATTTT.